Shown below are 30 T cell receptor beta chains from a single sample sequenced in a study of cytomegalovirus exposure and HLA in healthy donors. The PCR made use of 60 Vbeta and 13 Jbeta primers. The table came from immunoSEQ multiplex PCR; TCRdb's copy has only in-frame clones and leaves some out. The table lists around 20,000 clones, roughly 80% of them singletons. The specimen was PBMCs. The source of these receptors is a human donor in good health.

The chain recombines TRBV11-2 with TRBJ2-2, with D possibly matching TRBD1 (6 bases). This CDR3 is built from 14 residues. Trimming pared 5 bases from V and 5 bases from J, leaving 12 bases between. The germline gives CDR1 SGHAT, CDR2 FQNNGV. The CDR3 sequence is CASSPGTFTGELFF. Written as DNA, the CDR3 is TGTGCCAGCAGCCCCGGGACATTTACCGGGGAGCTGTTTTTT. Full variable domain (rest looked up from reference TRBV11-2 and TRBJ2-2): EAGVAQSPRYKIIEKRQSVAFWCNPISGHATLYWYQQILGQGPKLLIQFQNNGVVDDSQLPKDRFSAERLKGVDSTLKIQPAKLEDSAVYLCASSPGTFTGELFFGEGSRLTVL.

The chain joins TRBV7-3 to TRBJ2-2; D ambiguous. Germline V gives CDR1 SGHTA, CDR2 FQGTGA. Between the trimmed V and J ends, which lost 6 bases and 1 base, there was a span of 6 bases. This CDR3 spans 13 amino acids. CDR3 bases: TGTGCCAGCAGTTACAGGAACACCGGGGAGCTGTTTTTT. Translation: CASSYRNTGELFF.

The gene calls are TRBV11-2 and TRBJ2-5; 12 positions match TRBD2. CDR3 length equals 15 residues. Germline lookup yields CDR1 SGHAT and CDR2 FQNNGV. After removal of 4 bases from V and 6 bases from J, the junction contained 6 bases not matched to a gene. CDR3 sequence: CASSSGTSGRKTQYF. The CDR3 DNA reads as TGTGCCAGCAGCTCAGGAACTAGCGGGAGGAAGACCCAGTACTTC.

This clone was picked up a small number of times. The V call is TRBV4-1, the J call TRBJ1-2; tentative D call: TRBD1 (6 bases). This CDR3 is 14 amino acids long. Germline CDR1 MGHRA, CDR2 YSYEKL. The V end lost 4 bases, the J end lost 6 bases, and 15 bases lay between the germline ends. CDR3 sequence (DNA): TGCGCCAGCAGCCCTTCGGGCAGGGGCCATGGCTACACCTTC. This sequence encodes CASSPSGRGHGYTF.

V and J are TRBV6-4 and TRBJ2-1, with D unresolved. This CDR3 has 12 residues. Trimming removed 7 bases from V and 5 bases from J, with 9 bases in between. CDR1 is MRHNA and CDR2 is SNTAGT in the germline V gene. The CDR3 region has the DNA TGTGCCAGCATTCCCCCTAACAATGAGCAGTTCTTC. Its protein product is CASIPPNNEQFF.

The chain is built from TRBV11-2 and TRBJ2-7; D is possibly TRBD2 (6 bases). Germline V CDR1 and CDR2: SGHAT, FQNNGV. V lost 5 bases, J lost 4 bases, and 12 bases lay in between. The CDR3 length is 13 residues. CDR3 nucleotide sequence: TGTGCCAGCAGCCGCGGAGGGCTTTACGAGCAGTACTTC. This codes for CASSRGGLYEQYF.

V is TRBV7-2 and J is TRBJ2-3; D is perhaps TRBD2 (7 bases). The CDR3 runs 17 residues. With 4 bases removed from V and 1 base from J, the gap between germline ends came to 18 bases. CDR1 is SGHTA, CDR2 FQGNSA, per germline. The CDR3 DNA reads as TGTGCCAGCAGCTGGAGGGGGGGGCCCGGCGGCACAGATACGCAGTATTTT. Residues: CASSWRGGPGGTDTQYF.

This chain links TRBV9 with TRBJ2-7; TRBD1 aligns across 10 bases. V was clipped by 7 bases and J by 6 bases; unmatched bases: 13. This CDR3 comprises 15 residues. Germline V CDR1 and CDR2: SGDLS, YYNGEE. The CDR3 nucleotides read TGTGCCAGCGGAGGACAGGGGGGTGCCTGGAGCGAGCAGTACTTC. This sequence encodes CASGGQGGAWSEQYF. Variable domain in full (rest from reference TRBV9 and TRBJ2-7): DSGVTQTPKHLITATGQRVTLRCSPRSGDLSVYWYQQSLDQGLQFLIQYYNGEERAKGNILERFSAQQFPDLHSELNLSSLELGDSALYFCASGGQGGAWSEQYFGPGTRLTVT.

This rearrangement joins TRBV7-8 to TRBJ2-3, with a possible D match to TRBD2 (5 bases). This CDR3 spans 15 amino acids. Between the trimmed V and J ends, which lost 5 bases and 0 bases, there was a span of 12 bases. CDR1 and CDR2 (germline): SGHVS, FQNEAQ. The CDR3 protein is CASSTRAASTDTQYF. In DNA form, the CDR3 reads TGTGCCAGCAGCACTAGAGCTGCTAGCACAGATACGCAGTATTTT. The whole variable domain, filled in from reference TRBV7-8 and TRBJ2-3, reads GAGVSQSPRYKVAKRGQDVALRCDPISGHVSLFWYQQALGQGPEFLTYFQNEAQLDKSGLPSDRFFAERPEGSVSTLKIQRTQQEDSAVYLCASSTRAASTDTQYFGPGTRLTVL.

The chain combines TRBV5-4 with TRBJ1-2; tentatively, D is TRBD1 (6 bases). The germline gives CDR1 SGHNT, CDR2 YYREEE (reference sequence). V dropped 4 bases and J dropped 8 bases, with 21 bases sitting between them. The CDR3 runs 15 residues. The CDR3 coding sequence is TGTGCCAGCAGCCTTCCCCAGGGGCAGAGTGGGGGCTACACCTTC. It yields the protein CASSLPQGQSGGYTF.

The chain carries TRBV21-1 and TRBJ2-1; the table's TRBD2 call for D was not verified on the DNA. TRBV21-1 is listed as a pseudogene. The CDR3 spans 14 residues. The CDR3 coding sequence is TGTGCCAGCAGGGTAGCGGGGGGGCCAGGGGAGCAGTTCTTC. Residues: CASRVAGGPGEQFF.

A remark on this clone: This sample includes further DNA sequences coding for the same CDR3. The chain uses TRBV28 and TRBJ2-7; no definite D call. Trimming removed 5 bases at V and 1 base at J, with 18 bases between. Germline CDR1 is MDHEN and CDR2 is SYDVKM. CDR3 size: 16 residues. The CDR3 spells CASSPTWYSNSYEQYF. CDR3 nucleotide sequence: TGTGCCAGCAGTCCGACCTGGTACAGCAATTCCTACGAGCAGTACTTC.

The CDR3 nucleotides are TGTGCCAGCAGTCGACAGGGAACCACAAGAAAGACCCAGTACTTC. Translated, it gives CASSRQGTTRKTQYF. The rearrangement uses TRBV7-2 and TRBJ2-5; TRBD1 agrees at 7 bases. Losses at the gene ends were 6 bases for V and 6 bases for J; bases not matched to a gene: 13. The V gene's germline CDR1 is SGHTA and CDR2 FQGNSA. This CDR3 is built from 15 residues.

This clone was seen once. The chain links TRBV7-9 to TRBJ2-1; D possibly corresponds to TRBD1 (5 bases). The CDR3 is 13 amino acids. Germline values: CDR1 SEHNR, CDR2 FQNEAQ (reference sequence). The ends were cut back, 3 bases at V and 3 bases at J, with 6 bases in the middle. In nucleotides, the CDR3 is TGTGCCAGCAGCTTTGACAGCTACAATGAGCAGTTCTTC. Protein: CASSFDSYNEQFF.

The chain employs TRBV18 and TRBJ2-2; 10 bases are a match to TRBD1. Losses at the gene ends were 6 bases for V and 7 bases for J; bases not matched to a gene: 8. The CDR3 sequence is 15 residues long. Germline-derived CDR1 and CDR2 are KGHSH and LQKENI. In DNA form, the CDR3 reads TGTGCCAGCTCGTTCGACAGGGGGCGAAACGGGGAGCTGTTTTTT. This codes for CASSFDRGRNGELFF.

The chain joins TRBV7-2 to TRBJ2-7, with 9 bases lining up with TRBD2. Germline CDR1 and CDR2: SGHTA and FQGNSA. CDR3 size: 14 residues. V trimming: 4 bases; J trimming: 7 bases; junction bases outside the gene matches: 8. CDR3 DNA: TGTGCCAGCAGCTATGGCGGGAGGGCCGCGGAGCAGTACTTC. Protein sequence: CASSYGGRAAEQYF.

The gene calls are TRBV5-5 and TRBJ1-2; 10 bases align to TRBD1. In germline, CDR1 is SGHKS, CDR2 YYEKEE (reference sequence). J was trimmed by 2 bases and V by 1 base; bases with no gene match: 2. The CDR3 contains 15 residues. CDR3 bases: TGTGCCAGCAGCTTGATGGGACAGGGGAACTATGGCTACACCTTC. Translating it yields CASSLMGQGNYGYTF.

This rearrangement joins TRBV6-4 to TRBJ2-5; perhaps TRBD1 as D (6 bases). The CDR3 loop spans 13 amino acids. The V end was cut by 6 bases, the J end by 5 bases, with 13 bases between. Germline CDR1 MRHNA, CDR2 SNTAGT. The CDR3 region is CASSLTGPETQYF. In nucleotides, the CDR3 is TGTGCCAGCAGCCTTACAGGGCCGGAGACCCAGTACTTC.

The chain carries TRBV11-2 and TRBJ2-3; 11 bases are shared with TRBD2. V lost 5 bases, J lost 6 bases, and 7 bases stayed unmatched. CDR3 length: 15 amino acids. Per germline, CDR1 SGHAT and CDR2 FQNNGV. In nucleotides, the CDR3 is TGTGCCAGCAGCATTAGCGGGGGGGCCTCGGATACGCAGTATTTT. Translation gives CASSISGGASDTQYF.

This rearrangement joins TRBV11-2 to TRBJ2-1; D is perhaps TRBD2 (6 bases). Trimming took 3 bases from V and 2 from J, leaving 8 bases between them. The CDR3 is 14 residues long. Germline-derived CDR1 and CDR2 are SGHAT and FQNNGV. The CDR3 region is CASSLGTAYNEQFF. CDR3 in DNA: TGTGCCAGCAGCTTGGGGACTGCCTACAATGAGCAGTTCTTC.

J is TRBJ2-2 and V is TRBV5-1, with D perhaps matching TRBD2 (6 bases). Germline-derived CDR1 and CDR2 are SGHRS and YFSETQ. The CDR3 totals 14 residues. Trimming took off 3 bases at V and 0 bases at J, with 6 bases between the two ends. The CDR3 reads CASSWDSNTGELFF. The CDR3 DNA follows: TGCGCCAGCAGCTGGGACTCGAACACCGGGGAGCTGTTTTTT.

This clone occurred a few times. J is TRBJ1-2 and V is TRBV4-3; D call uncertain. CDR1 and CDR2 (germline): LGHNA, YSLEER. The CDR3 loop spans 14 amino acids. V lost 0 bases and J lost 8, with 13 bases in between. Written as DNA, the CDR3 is TGCGCCAGCAGCCAAGATCGGTCAGCGGAGGGCTACACCTTC. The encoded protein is CASSQDRSAEGYTF.

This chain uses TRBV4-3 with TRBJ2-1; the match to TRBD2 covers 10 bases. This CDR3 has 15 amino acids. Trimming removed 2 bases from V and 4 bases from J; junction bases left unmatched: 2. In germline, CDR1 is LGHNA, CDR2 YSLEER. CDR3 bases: TGCGCCAGCAGCCAAACAGCGGGGGGGTACAATGAGCAGTTCTTC. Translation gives CASSQTAGGYNEQFF.

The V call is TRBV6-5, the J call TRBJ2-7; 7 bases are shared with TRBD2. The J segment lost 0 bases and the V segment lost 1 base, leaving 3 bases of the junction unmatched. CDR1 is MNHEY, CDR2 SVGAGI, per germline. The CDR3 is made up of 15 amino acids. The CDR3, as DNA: TGTGCCAGCAGTTACTTTCTAGCGGCCTCCTACGAGCAGTACTTC. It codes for CASSYFLAASYEQYF.

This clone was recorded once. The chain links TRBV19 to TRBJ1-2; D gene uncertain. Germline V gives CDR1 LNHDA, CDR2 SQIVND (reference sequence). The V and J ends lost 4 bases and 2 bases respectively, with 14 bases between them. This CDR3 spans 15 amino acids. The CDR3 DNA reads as TGTGCCAGTAGTACCAGCCTCGGGTTGAACTATGGCTACACCTTC. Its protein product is CASSTSLGLNYGYTF. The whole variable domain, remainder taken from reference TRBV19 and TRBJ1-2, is DGGITQSPKYLFRKEGQNVTLSCEQNLNHDAMYWYRQDPGQGLRLIYYSQIVNDFQKGDIAEGYSVSREKKESFPLTVTSAQKNPTAFYLCASSTSLGLNYGYTFGSGTRLTVV.

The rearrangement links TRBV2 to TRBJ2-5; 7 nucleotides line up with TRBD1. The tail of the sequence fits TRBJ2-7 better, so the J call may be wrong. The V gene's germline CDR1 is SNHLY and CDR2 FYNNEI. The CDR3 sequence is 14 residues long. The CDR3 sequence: CASSGARGSHEQYF. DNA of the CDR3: TGTGCCAGCAGTGGGGCCAGGGGGTCTCACGAGCAGTACTTC.

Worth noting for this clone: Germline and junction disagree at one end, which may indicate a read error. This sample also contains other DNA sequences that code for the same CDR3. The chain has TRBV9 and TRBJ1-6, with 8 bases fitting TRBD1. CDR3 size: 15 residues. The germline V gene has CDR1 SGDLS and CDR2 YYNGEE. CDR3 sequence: CASSTRQGPDSPLHF. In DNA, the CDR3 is TGCGCCAGCAGCACTCGACAGGGGCCGGATTCACCCCTCCACTTT. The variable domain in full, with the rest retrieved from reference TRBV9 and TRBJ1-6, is DSGVTQTPKHLITATGQRVTLRCSPRSGDLSVYWYQQSLDQGLQFLIQYYNGEERAKGNILERFSAQQFPDLHSELNLSSLELGDSALYFCASSTRQGPDSPLHFGNGTRLTVT.

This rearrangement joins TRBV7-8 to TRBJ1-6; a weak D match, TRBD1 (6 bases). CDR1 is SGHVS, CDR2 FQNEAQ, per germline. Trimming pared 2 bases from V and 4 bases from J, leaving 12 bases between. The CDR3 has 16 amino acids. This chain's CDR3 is CASSLFRDTYNSPLHF. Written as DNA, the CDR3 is TGTGCCAGCAGCTTATTTAGGGACACTTATAATTCACCCCTCCACTTT.

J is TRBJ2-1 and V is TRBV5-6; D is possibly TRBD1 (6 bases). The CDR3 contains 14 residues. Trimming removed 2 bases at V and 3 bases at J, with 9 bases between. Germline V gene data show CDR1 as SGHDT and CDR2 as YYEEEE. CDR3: CASSFRQVYNEQFF. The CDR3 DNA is TGTGCCAGCAGCTTCCGACAGGTCTACAATGAGCAGTTCTTC.

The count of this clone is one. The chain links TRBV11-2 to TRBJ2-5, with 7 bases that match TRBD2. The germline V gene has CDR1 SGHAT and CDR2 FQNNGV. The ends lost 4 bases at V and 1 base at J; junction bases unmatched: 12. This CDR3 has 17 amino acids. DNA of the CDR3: TGTGCCAGCAGCTCTGGGGGGGGGAGCTTGGTCCAAGAGACCCAGTACTTC. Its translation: CASSSGGGSLVQETQYF.